The next 21 T cell receptor beta chains were all read from a single sample in a study of T cell changes during pregnancy in multiple sclerosis. Produced via immunoSEQ multiplex PCR; TCRdb's table is partial and in-frame only. The data show 25,000 to 40,000 clones, about 89% seen once. The sequencing used CD8+ T cells from peripheral blood mononuclear cells, collected in the second trimester of pregnancy. These receptors were collected from a female donor with multiple sclerosis, enrolled in a pregnancy study.

This chain uses TRBV7-9 with TRBJ1-1; D is undetermined. V was pared by 1 base and J by 6 bases, with 9 bases between. This CDR3 has 13 residues. Germline values: CDR1 SEHNR, CDR2 FQNEAQ (reference sequence). The CDR3 is CASSLVGESEAFF. CDR3 bases: TGTGCCAGCAGCTTAGTCGGGGAATCTGAAGCTTTCTTT. Using reference TRBV7-9 and TRBJ1-1 for the parts outside the CDR3, the full variable domain is DTGVSQNPRHKITKRGQNVTFRCDPISEHNRLYWYRQTLGQGPEFLTYFQNEAQLEKSRLLSDRFSAERPKGSFSTLEIQRTEQGDSAMYLCASSLVGESEAFFGQGTRLTVV.

This chain links TRBV28 with TRBJ2-3, with TRBD2 matching 9 bases. The V gene's germline CDR1 is MDHEN and CDR2 SYDVKM. The CDR3 is 16 amino acids. V trimming: 6 bases; J trimming: 3 bases; junction bases outside the gene matches: 10. CDR3 residues: CASRQTGTSRTDTQYF. The CDR3 nucleotides are TGTGCCAGCAGGCAGACCGGGACTAGCAGGACAGATACGCAGTATTTT.

The chain is built from TRBV27 and TRBJ2-2; D not certain. With 6 bases removed from V and 3 bases from J, the gap between germline ends came to 11 bases. The CDR3 has 14 residues. Germline V gives CDR1 MNHEY, CDR2 SMNVEV (reference sequence). In DNA form, the CDR3 reads TGTGCCAGCAGCTCCGGGTCCTACACCGGGGAGCTGTTTTTT. Its protein is CASSSGSYTGELFF.

J is TRBJ2-7 and V is TRBV7-8; 10 bases are shared with TRBD1. CDR1 and CDR2 (germline): SGHVS, FQNEAQ. Losses at the gene ends were 5 bases for V and 3 bases for J; bases not matched to a gene: 13. The CDR3 spans 17 residues. CDR3 sequence reads: CASSARPLGTGDYEQYF. CDR3 nucleotides: TGTGCCAGCAGCGCTCGCCCCCTGGGGACAGGGGACTACGAGCAGTACTTC.

This chain links TRBV9 with TRBJ2-1, with a possible D match to TRBD2 (6 bases). The CDR3 has 15 amino acids. The germline V gene has CDR1 SGDLS and CDR2 YYNGEE. The ends were cut back, 0 bases at V and 7 bases at J, with 14 bases in the middle. The CDR3 bases are TGTGCCAGCAGCGTAGGGGGGGAGGCTGGGAATGAGCAGTTCTTC. As protein: CASSVGGEAGNEQFF.

The chain is built from TRBV9 and TRBJ1-2; the match to TRBD1 covers 7 bases. The CDR3 has 15 residues. Germline lookup yields CDR1 SGDLS and CDR2 YYNGEE. V shed 2 bases, J shed 2 bases, and the junction held 6 bases outside the gene matches. DNA for the CDR3: TGTGCCAGCAGCGTTAGCGACAGGGCCAACTATGGCTACACCTTC. Amino acid sequence: CASSVSDRANYGYTF.

V gene TRBV27 combines with J gene TRBJ2-1; TRBD2 aligns across 11 bases. The germline gives CDR1 MNHEY, CDR2 SMNVEV (reference sequence). The V gene end was trimmed by 5 bases and the J gene end by 8 bases; junction bases not matched to a gene: 11. CDR3 length: 16 residues. The CDR3 DNA reads TGTGCCAGCAGTCCAACACTAGCGGGAGCGTTGGATGAGCAGTTCTTC. This encodes CASSPTLAGALDEQFF.

The chain is built from TRBV6-5 and TRBJ2-7; perhaps TRBD1 as D (5 bases). The V gene's germline CDR1 is MNHEY and CDR2 SVGAGI. The CDR3 sequence is 15 residues long. V was shortened by 0 bases and J by 2 bases, with 11 bases between the two germline ends. The CDR3 DNA follows: TGTGCCAGCAGTTACTCGAGTGGGGCTGCCTACGAGCAGTACTTC. Its translation: CASSYSSGAAYEQYF.

This clone was picked up one time. The chain couples TRBV7-9 to TRBJ2-7; 9 positions match TRBD2. This CDR3 contains 14 residues. Germline CDR1 reads SEHNR; CDR2 reads FQNEAQ (reference sequence). With 3 bases clipped from V and 1 base from J, the junction kept 1 base outside the gene matches. CDR3 nucleotides: TGTGCCAGCAGCTTGCTAGCGGGATCCTACGAGCAGTACTTC. It encodes CASSLLAGSYEQYF.

The chain uses TRBV4-3 and TRBJ2-3; 11 bases are shared with TRBD2. The CDR3 loop spans 17 amino acids. With 0 bases clipped from V and 4 bases from J, the junction kept 6 bases outside the gene matches. Germline CDR1 is LGHNA and CDR2 is YSLEER. The CDR3 loop is CASSQDLAGGLSDTQYF. The CDR3 bases are TGCGCCAGCAGCCAAGATCTAGCGGGAGGACTTTCAGATACGCAGTATTTT.

The V and J genes are TRBV2 and TRBJ2-1; 7 bases line up with TRBD1. V was pared by 1 base and J by 4 bases, with 4 bases of the junction left unmatched. The V gene's germline CDR1 is SNHLY and CDR2 FYNNEI. The CDR3 has 15 residues. This CDR3 is CASSEGTGLYNEQFF. CDR3 in DNA: TGTGCCAGCAGTGAAGGGACAGGACTTTACAATGAGCAGTTCTTC. Full variable domain (outside the CDR3, taken from reference TRBV2 and TRBJ2-1): EPEVTQTPSHQVTQMGQEVILRCVPISNHLYFYWYRQILGQKVEFLVSFYNNEISEKSEIFDDQFSVERPDGSNFTLKIRSTKLEDSAMYFCASSEGTGLYNEQFFGPGTRLTVL.

The V and J genes are TRBV5-8 and TRBJ1-1, with unresolved D. The germline V gene has CDR1 SGHTS and CDR2 YDEGEE. CDR3 length: 11 amino acids. Trimming stripped 1 base from V and 6 bases from J, with 4 bases between. CDR3 nucleotides: TGTGCCAGCAGCTTGTCTCCTGAAGCTTTCTTT. Protein sequence: CASSLSPEAFF. Combining the CDR3 with reference TRBV5-8 and TRBJ1-1 gives the whole variable domain EAGVTQSPTHLIKTRGQQATLRCSPISGHTSVYWYQQALGLGLQFLLWYDEGEERNRGNFPPRFSGRQFPNYSSELNVNALELEDSALYLCASSLSPEAFFGQGTRLTVV.

This chain joins TRBV15 and TRBJ2-1, with 12 bases that match TRBD1. CDR1 LNHNV and CDR2 YYDKDF come from the germline V gene (reference sequence). With V trimmed by 6 bases and J by 7 bases, 4 bases remained unmatched. There are 14 residues in the CDR3. DNA of the CDR3: TGTGCCACCAGGGGACAGGGGGCGTCTAATGAGCAGTTCTTC. This codes for CATRGQGASNEQFF.

The chain combines TRBV15 with TRBJ1-1; TRBD1 matches 7 bases. There are 15 residues in the CDR3. Per germline, CDR1 LNHNV and CDR2 YYDKDF (reference sequence). The J segment lost 0 bases and the V segment lost 0 bases, leaving 1 base of the junction unmatched. CDR3 sequence: CATSRETGLNTEAFF. As DNA, the CDR3 is TGTGCCACCAGCAGAGAGACAGGGCTGAACACTGAAGCTTTCTTT. Combining the CDR3 with reference TRBV15 and TRBJ1-1 gives the whole variable domain DAMVIQNPRYQVTQFGKPVTLSCSQTLNHNVMYWYQQKSSQAPKLLFHYYDKDFNNEADTPDNFQSRRPNTSFCFLDIRSPGLGDTAMYLCATSRETGLNTEAFFGQGTRLTVV.

This clone appeared once. V is TRBV29-1 and J is TRBJ2-5, with 7 bases fitting TRBD2. V was clipped by 3 bases and J by 4 bases; unmatched bases: 8. Looked up from germline, CDR1 is SQVTM and CDR2 is ANQGSEA. The CDR3 is 14 amino acids. In DNA form, the CDR3 reads TGCAGCGTTGACCACCGGGAGGAGGGAGAGACCCAGTACTTC. Amino acids: CSVDHREEGETQYF.

V and J are TRBV28 and TRBJ2-5; tentatively, D is TRBD2 (5 bases). Trimming left V 7 bases short and J 4 bases short, with 13 bases between. Germline V gene sequence: CDR1 MDHEN, CDR2 SYDVKM. The CDR3 totals 13 residues. DNA of the CDR3: TGTGCCAGCACCATGGTAGGAGGAGAGACCCAGTACTTC. Amino acids: CASTMVGGETQYF.

In nucleotides, the CDR3 is TGTGCCAGCAGAGGGACTAGCGGGAGTGGTAACGAGCAGTACTTC. Translated: CASRGTSGSGNEQYF. The chain carries TRBV6-1 and TRBJ2-7; 14 nucleotides align to TRBD2. From germline, CDR1 is MNHNS and CDR2 SASEGT. The junction had 6 bases not matched to a gene; V was cut back by 6 bases and J by 5 bases. The CDR3 is 15 amino acids.

The rearrangement uses TRBV27 and TRBJ2-7, with 7 bases identical to TRBD1. Germline values: CDR1 MNHEY, CDR2 SMNVEV (reference sequence). V lost 7 bases to trimming and J lost 2 bases; unmatched junction nucleotides: 11. The CDR3 is 15 amino acids. The CDR3 sequence: CASITRQGKTYEQYF. The CDR3 DNA follows: TGTGCCAGCATAACACGACAGGGAAAGACCTACGAGCAGTACTTC.

The chain recombines TRBV15 with TRBJ2-2, with 14 bases aligning to TRBD2. The CDR3 has 21 amino acids. Germline V CDR1 and CDR2: LNHNV, YYDKDF (reference sequence). The J segment lost 4 bases and the V segment lost 0 bases, leaving 13 bases of the junction unmatched. This CDR3 reads CATSRDSGGLAGEGGTGELFF. The CDR3 nucleotides read TGTGCCACCAGCAGAGATTCCGGGGGACTAGCGGGAGAGGGGGGCACCGGGGAGCTGTTTTTT.

The rearrangement uses TRBV4-3 and TRBJ2-1, with TRBD2 as a possible D gene (6 bases). Per germline, CDR1 LGHNA and CDR2 YSLEER. There are 18 residues in the CDR3. The V and J ends lost 1 base and 4 bases respectively, with 20 bases between them. The CDR3 sequence is CASSQVSAAGGTYNEQFF. CDR3 nucleotides: TGCGCCAGCAGCCAAGTTTCTGCAGCTGGCGGGACTTACAATGAGCAGTTCTTC.

The chain joins TRBV19 to TRBJ1-2, with 11 bases lining up with TRBD1. With 0 bases clipped from V and 6 bases from J, the junction kept 6 bases outside the gene matches. The CDR3 runs to 16 residues. The germline gives CDR1 LNHDA, CDR2 SQIVND (reference sequence). CDR3 amino acids: CASSIDPLDRGHGYTF. The DNA of the CDR3 is TGTGCCAGTAGTATAGACCCCCTGGACAGGGGGCATGGCTACACCTTC.